The clone carrying this TCR beta chain was recorded many times. The read stops 3 residues short of the end of the CDR3; the missing end is completed from the germline J gene. TCRdb keeps only in-frame clones here, not all; method: immunoSEQ multiplex PCR. The sample contains some 30,000 clones, none occurring once; roughly 4.5% lies in the top ten. This sample was included in a study of T cell clonality in common variable immunodeficiency. Germline V gene data show CDR1 as MNHNS and CDR2 as SASEGT. The CDR3 has 14 residues. V was clipped by 3 bases and J by 11 bases, with 14 bases between them. The J gene is TRBJ1-6, the V gene TRBV6-1, with TRBD1 as a possible D gene (5 bases). Specimen: peripheral blood mononuclear cells. The sequence derives from a person aged 18 to 75 in good health. CDR3 protein: CASSERQRPTPLHF. Incomplete CDR3 DNA: TGTGCCAGCAGTGAGAGACAGAGGCCCACACCC.